Listed below are T cell receptor beta chains from one sample, sequenced in a study of shared T cell receptors in the human thymus. Generated by immunoSEQ multiplex PCR, the TCRdb table keeps only in-frame clones and is missing some. Of hundreds of thousands of clones detected, around 87% appear once; the ten largest clones hold 0.0094%. This sample was shared with a second study, whose subject was human thymus T cells.

The sequencing input was thymocytes. The receptors shown here come from a boy under two years old with a congenital heart defect. The CDR3 runs from the conserved cysteine through the conserved F or W. The D gene is left open where the match is weak.

d_gene: TRBD1; v_gene: TRBV27; j_gene: TRBJ1-3; CDR3nt: TGTGCCAGCAGGAGGACAGGCTCTGGAAACACCATATATTTT; CDR3aa: CASRRTGSGNTIYF
d_gene: NA; v_gene: TRBV28; j_gene: TRBJ1-6; CDR3nt: TGTGCCAGCAATGGCGCGGGGGACTATAATTCACCCCTCCACTTT; CDR3aa: CASNGAGDYNSPLHF
d_gene: NA; v_gene: TRBV6-1; j_gene: TRBJ2-7; CDR3nt: TGTGCCAGCAGTGAAACTGTGATCGGACTCGGTGGGGAGCAGTACTTC; CDR3aa: CASSETVIGLGGEQYF
d_gene: TRBD2; v_gene: TRBV23-1; j_gene: TRBJ2-5; CDR3nt: TGCGCCAGCAGTCAAGGGGACTATCAAGAGACCCAGTACTTC; CDR3aa: CASSQGDYQETQYF
d_gene: TRBD2; v_gene: TRBV11-2; j_gene: TRBJ2-5; CDR3nt: TGTGCCAGCAGCTTAGGACTAGCGGGGGGTGAGACCCAGTACTTC; CDR3aa: CASSLGLAGGETQYF
d_gene: NA; v_gene: TRBV6-5; j_gene: TRBJ2-3; CDR3nt: TGTGCCAGCAGTTACAGGGGCGGGGGCGTGGCAGATACGCAGTATTTT; CDR3aa: CASSYRGGGVADTQYF
d_gene: NA; v_gene: TRBV4-3; j_gene: TRBJ1-2; CDR3nt: TGCGCCAGCAGCCAAGATCACTCCGGTCAGGGTGGATCTGGGGGCTACACCTTC; CDR3aa: CASSQDHSGQGGSGGYTF
d_gene: NA; v_gene: TRBV4-1; j_gene: TRBJ2-7; CDR3nt: TGCGCCAGCAGCCTCCGGCGACAGGCCTACGAGCAGTACTTC; CDR3aa: CASSLRRQAYEQYF
d_gene: TRBD2; v_gene: TRBV2; j_gene: TRBJ2-6; CDR3nt: TGTGCCAGCCATCGGGGACTAAGACTAGCGGGAGTTATATATGCTGGGGCCAACGTCCTGACTTTC; CDR3aa: CASHRGLRLAGVIYAGANVLTF
d_gene: NA; v_gene: TRBV7-8; j_gene: TRBJ2-3; CDR3nt: TGTGCCAGCAGCGCGTCAGGGTTAGGCACAGATACGCAGTATTTT; CDR3aa: CASSASGLGTDTQYF